This record covers a single T cell receptor beta chain. The data originate from a study of blood T cell repertoires in COVID-19. Turning to the study itself: The United States, Italy and Spain supplied acute and convalescent COVID-19 samples. T cells, B-cell-depleted T cells, or PBMCs supplied cDNA or gDNA.

In the original workflow: Nucleated cell counts were estimated from reference gene primer amplification. Using immunoSEQ multiplex PCR, the repertoire was profiled, and TCRdb retains in-frame clones only, with some absent. D and trimming come from the DNA, and the V and J calls and clone size come from that table. Among roughly 30,000 clones listed, roughly three quarters were seen once. Germline loops: CDR1 SGHVS, CDR2 FQNEAQ. J lost 5 bases, V lost 1 base, and 10 bases had no gene match. This CDR3 is built from 16 residues. Sample: peripheral blood. The TCR sequence derives from a man between 70 and 80 years old with acute or convalescent COVID-19. The chain combines TRBV7-8 with TRBJ1-1, with 7 bases aligning to TRBD1. The CDR3 loop reads CASSLVAQTGRTEAFF. DNA for the CDR3: TGTGCCAGCAGCTTAGTTGCACAGACAGGGAGGACTGAAGCTTTCTTT. The whole variable domain, remainder taken from reference TRBV7-8 and TRBJ1-1, is GAGVSQSPRYKVAKRGQDVALRCDPISGHVSLFWYQQALGQGPEFLTYFQNEAQLDKSGLPSDRFFAERPEGSVSTLKIQRTQQEDSAVYLCASSLVAQTGRTEAFFGQGTRLTVV.